This entry describes one T cell receptor beta chain. Its antigen is not known. Sequencing was performed with immunoSEQ multiplex PCR; in TCRdb, only in-frame clones are kept and a portion is missing. This sample has 71,000 or so clones, with roughly 86% found just once. These data are taken from a study of OX40 agonist ivuxolimab in advanced cancers. At the level of the study: Two cutaneous melanoma patients and one hepatocellular carcinoma patient, three in all, had partial responses.

Study results and caveats: Some nonresponders additionally presented with little normalized T-cell clonal expansion.

Germline lookup yields CDR1 SGHAT and CDR2 FQNNGV. Trimming took off 2 bases at V and 1 base at J, with 15 bases between the two ends. The CDR3 sequence is 16 residues long. Peripheral blood came from all dose cohorts at three timepoints. The sample in question was CD4+ or CD8+ T cells sorted from blood, obtained in a trial of the OX40 agonist ivuxolimab. The sequence was collected from an adult with an advanced solid tumor such as melanoma, head and neck, liver or kidney cancer. The V gene is TRBV11-2, the J gene TRBJ2-7, with a weak D call TRBD2 (7 bases). The CDR3 nucleotides are TGTGCCAGCAGCTTAAACCCGCGGGGGCCTTCCTACGAGCAGTACTTC. It specifies CASSLNPRGPSYEQYF.